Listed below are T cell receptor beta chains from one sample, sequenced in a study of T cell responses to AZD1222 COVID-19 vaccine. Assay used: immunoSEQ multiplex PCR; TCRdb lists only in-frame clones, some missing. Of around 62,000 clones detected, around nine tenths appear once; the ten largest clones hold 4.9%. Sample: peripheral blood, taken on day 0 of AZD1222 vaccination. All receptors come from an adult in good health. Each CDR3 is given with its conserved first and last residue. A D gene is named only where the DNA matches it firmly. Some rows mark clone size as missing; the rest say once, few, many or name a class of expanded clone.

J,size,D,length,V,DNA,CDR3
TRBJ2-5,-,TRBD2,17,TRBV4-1,TGCGCCAGCAGCCAAGGGACTAGCGGGGATCCCCAAGAGACCCAGTACTTC,CASSQGTSGDPQETQYF
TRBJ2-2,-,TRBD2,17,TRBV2,TGTGCCAGCAGGCCCCGGGGGGGCCTCAGGAACACCGGGGAGCTGTTTTTT,CASRPRGGLRNTGELFF
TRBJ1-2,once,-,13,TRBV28,TGTGCCAGCAGTGCTAGGCGGGAGGATGGCTACACCTTC,CASSARREDGYTF
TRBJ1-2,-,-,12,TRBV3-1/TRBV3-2,TGTGCCAGCAGCCAAGGGGGGGTAGGCTACACCTTC,CASSQGGVGYTF
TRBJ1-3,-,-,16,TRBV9,TGTGCCAGCAGCGTACAGGGCTCAAGGAGTGGAAACACCATATATTTT,CASSVQGSRSGNTIYF
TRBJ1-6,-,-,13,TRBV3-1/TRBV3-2,TGTGCCAGCAGCCAGTTTTCGGGTTCACCCCTCCACTTT,CASSQFSGSPLHF
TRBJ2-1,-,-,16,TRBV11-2,TGTGCCAGCAGGTCACTCGGACAGCGTTCCTACAATGAGCAGTTCTTC,CASRSLGQRSYNEQFF
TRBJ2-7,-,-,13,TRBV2,TGTGCCAGCACCAAGGGAACAGCCTACGAGCAGTACTTC,CASTKGTAYEQYF
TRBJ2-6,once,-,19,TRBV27,TGTGCCAGCAGTTTTAAAGGGCACGGGACCCTCGGTGGGGCCAACGTCCTGACTTTC,CASSFKGHGTLGGANVLTF
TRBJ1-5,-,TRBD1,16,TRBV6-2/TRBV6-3,TGTGCCAGCAGTTACTTAGAGGACAGGGTGAATCAGCCCCAGCATTTT,CASSYLEDRVNQPQHF
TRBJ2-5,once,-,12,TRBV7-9,TGTGCCAGCAGCCGCTCAAGGGAGACCCAGTACTTC,CASSRSRETQYF
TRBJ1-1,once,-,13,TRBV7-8,TGTGCCAGCGCCCCTGGGGGGGACACTGAAGCTTTCTTT,CASAPGGDTEAFF
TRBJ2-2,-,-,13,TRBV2,TGTGCCAGCAGGTACAGGGACACCGGGGAGCTGTTTTTT,CASRYRDTGELFF
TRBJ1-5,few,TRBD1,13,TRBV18,TGTGCCAGCTCAGATGACAGGGATCAGCCCCAGCATTTT,CASSDDRDQPQHF
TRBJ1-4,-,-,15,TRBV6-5,TGTGCCAGCAGGGACCGGGCCCCCTTAAATGAAAAACTGTTTTTT,CASRDRAPLNEKLFF
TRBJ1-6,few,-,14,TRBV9,TGTGCCAGCAGCGGTCGGACCGACTCTTCACCCCTCCACTTT,CASSGRTDSSPLHF
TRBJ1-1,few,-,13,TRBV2,TGTGCCAGCGGACCAATAGGCAGCGGTGAAGCTTTCTTT,CASGPIGSGEAFF
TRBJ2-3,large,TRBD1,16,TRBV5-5,TGTGCCAGCAGCTTGGCCGGACAGGGGGCAGGGGATACGCAGTATTTT,CASSLAGQGAGDTQYF
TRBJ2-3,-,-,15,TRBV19,TGTGCCAGTAGTCCGTCTCCTCAGTGGAAGGATACGCAGTATTTT,CASSPSPQWKDTQYF
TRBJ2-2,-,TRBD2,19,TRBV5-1,TGCGCCAGCAGCTTGGCCTCTCCGAGCGGGGGCACGAACACCGGGGAGCTGTTTTTT,CASSLASPSGGTNTGELFF
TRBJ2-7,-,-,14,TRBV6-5,TGTGCCAGCAGTTACCAGGGGTCACACTACGAGCAGTACTTC,CASSYQGSHYEQYF
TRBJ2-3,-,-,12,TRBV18,TGTGCCAGCTCACCCGATCGGGATACGCAGTATTTT,CASSPDRDTQYF
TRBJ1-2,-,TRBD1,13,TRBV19,TGTGCCAGTAGTATGGGGCAGGGGGACCTCTACACCTTC,CASSMGQGDLYTF
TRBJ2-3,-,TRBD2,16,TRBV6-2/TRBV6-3,TGTGCCAGCAGCCAAGAGGGGCTAGCGGGGGCAGATACGCAGTATTTT,CASSQEGLAGADTQYF
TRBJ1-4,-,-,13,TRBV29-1,TGCAGCGTGGGGGGCAGGGAGGACGAAAAACTGTTTTTT,CSVGGREDEKLFF
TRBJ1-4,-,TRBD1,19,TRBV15,TGTGCCACCAGCAGTCAGAGAATGGCAGGGGGCGCGATTAGTGAAAAACTGTTTTTT,CATSSQRMAGGAISEKLFF
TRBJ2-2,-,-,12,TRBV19,TGTGCCAGCCAGATGAGGACCGGGGAGCTGTTTTTT,CASQMRTGELFF